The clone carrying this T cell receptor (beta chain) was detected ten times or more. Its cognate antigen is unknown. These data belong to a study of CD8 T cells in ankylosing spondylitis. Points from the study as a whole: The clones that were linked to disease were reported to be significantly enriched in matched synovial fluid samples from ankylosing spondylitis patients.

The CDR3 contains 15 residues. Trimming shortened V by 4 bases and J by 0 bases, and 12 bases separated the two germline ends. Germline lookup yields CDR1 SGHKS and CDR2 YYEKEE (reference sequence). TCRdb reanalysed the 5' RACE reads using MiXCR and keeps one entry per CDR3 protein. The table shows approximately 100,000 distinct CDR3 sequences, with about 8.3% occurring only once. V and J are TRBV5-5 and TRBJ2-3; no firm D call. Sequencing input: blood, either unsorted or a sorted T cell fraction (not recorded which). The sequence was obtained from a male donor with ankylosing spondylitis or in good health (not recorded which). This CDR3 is CASSSWTVSTDTQYF. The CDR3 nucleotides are TGTGCCAGCAGCAGTTGGACGGTTAGCACAGATACGCAGTATTTT.